This T cell receptor beta chain was obtained from a study of spatial heterogeneity in lung cancer. General study findings and limits: At resection, ubiquitous expanded tumor TCRs appeared in blood more than at follow-up.

Time point indicated: sample taken at primary tumor resection. A total of more than 65 untreated early-stage non-small cell lung cancer patients served as donors. Whole RNA obtained from tumor, nontumor lung or frozen PBMC underwent sequencing without sorting. This clonotype occurred many times. Its antigen is still unknown. This CDR3 is 15 amino acids long. V was shortened by 5 bases and J by 0 bases, with 11 bases between the two germline ends. Looked up from germline, CDR1 is SEHNR and CDR2 is FQNEAQ (reference sequence). Every TCR cDNA molecule carried a tag that served as a unique molecular identifier. TCRdb independently ran MiXCR on the 5' RACE reads; one entry per CDR3 protein. The sample shows around 63,000 distinct CDR3 sequences, approximately 6% of them seen only once.

The clonotype comes from a female donor with early-stage non-small cell lung cancer. This chain uses TRBV7-9 with TRBJ2-1, with D possibly matching TRBD1 (5 bases). The sample here was PBMCs, taken at surgery. CDR3 sequence reads: CASSVTESSYNEQFF. DNA of the CDR3: TGTGCCAGCAGCGTGACAGAAAGCTCCTACAATGAGCAGTTCTTC. Together with reference TRBV7-9 and TRBJ2-1, the CDR3 gives the full variable domain: DTGVSQNPRHKITKRGQNVTFRCDPISEHNRLYWYRQTLGQGPEFLTYFQNEAQLEKSRLLSDRFSAERPKGSFSTLEIQRTEQGDSAMYLCASSVTESSYNEQFFGPGTRLTVL.